Listed here are 5 T cell receptor beta chains from one sample, sequenced in a study of OX40 agonist ivuxolimab in advanced cancers. Using immunoSEQ multiplex PCR, the repertoire was profiled, and TCRdb retains in-frame clones only, with some absent. Here the sample spans approximately 69,000 clones, approximately 90% being singletons. The specimen was CD4+ or CD8+ T cells sorted from blood, collected in a trial of the OX40 agonist ivuxolimab. The source is an adult with an advanced solid tumor such as melanoma, head and neck, liver or kidney cancer.

The rearrangement joins TRBV11-2 to TRBJ1-5; D unresolved. Trimming took 0 bases from V and 7 from J, leaving 7 bases between them. The CDR3 has 13 amino acids. Germline V gives CDR1 SGHAT, CDR2 FQNNGV. DNA for the CDR3: TGTGCCAGCAGCTTAGAGGGTGGCCAGCCCCAGCATTTT. Translating it yields CASSLEGGQPQHF.

The V gene is TRBV2, the J gene TRBJ2-1; D perhaps matches TRBD2 (6 bases). V lost 3 bases and J lost 9, with 12 bases in between. The CDR3 totals 13 residues. Germline V gene lookup returns CDR1 SNHLY and CDR2 FYNNEI. The CDR3 sequence: CASSDVGEVEQFF. The CDR3 DNA sequence: TGTGCCAGCAGTGATGTTGGGGAGGTTGAGCAGTTCTTC. Full variable domain (rest looked up from reference TRBV2 and TRBJ2-1): EPEVTQTPSHQVTQMGQEVILRCVPISNHLYFYWYRQILGQKVEFLVSFYNNEISEKSEIFDDQFSVERPDGSNFTLKIRSTKLEDSAMYFCASSDVGEVEQFFGPGTRLTVL.

This clone was observed a single time. The rearrangement uses TRBV19 and TRBJ2-3; D gene ambiguous. The CDR3 totals 15 residues. Looked up from germline, CDR1 is LNHDA and CDR2 is SQIVND (reference sequence). Trimming shortened V by 6 bases and J by 2 bases, and 15 bases separated the two germline ends. The CDR3 here is CASRLSGPLTDTQYF. CDR3 bases: TGTGCCAGTAGGCTCTCCGGGCCACTCACAGATACGCAGTATTTT. The full variable domain, rest sourced from reference TRBV19 and TRBJ2-3, is DGGITQSPKYLFRKEGQNVTLSCEQNLNHDAMYWYRQDPGQGLRLIYYSQIVNDFQKGDIAEGYSVSREKKESFPLTVTSAQKNPTAFYLCASRLSGPLTDTQYFGPGTRLTVL.

The V and J genes are TRBV18 and TRBJ2-1, with 8 nucleotides matching TRBD2. The germline CDR1 and CDR2 sequences are KGHSH and LQKENI. The CDR3 extends over 18 amino acids. The ends lost 1 base at V and 0 bases at J; junction bases unmatched: 8. DNA for the CDR3: TGTGCCAGCTCACCACTCTCTCGGGCGGGAGGCTCCTACAATGAGCAGTTCTTC. It specifies CASSPLSRAGGSYNEQFF.

This clone was recorded once. This chain connects TRBV2 to TRBJ2-7, with 8 bases identical to TRBD2. The CDR3 extends over 15 amino acids. V trimming: 2 bases; J trimming: 4 bases; junction bases outside the gene matches: 7. Germline CDR1 is SNHLY and CDR2 is FYNNEI. CDR3 coding DNA: TGTGCCAGCAGTGAATTGAGCGGGAGTCTGTACGAGCAGTACTTC. Translation gives CASSELSGSLYEQYF.